A single sample gave rise to the 5 T cell receptor beta chains below, sequenced in a study of T cells in localized non-small cell lung cancer. The data were produced by immunoSEQ multiplex PCR, yet TCRdb's version contains in-frame clones alone and is incomplete. The table shows approximately 7,000 clones, with 20% to 25% occurring only once. Here the sequenced sample was lung tumor tissue, taken before any cancer treatment. All receptors come from a man aged 35 to 69 with stage III squamous cell lung carcinoma.

This clone was seen a few times. This sequence joins TRBV6-8 and TRBJ1-1; 10 nucleotides agree with TRBD1. Per germline, CDR1 MNHGY and CDR2 SAAAGT. This CDR3 region has 14 residues. V was pared by 6 bases and J by 10 bases, with 11 bases of the junction left unmatched. This CDR3 reads CASRFDRGRILAFF. CDR3 in DNA: TGTGCCAGCAGATTCGACAGGGGGCGAATTTTAGCTTTCTTT.

Points on this clone: A read error may produce the germline difference seen at one junction end. V and J are TRBV6-8 and TRBJ1-1, with TRBD1 matching 7 bases. Germline-derived CDR1 and CDR2 are MNHGY and SAAAGT. CDR3 length equals 16 residues. The CDR3 nucleotides are TGTGCCATCAGTGACTCGAAGAGGGGGCGAGGAACTGAAGCTTTCTTT. Its protein is CAISDSKRGRGTEAFF.

The rearrangement joins TRBV4-1 to TRBJ1-6; unclear D gene. Trimming cost V 1 base and J 0 bases, with 7 bases left between them. CDR1 and CDR2 (germline): MGHRA, YSYEKL. The CDR3 has 16 residues. The CDR3 region has the DNA TGCGCCAGCAGCCAAGCCGGGAGCTCCTATAATTCACCCCTCCACTTT. It specifies CASSQAGSSYNSPLHF.

V gene TRBV5-1 combines with J gene TRBJ1-4; 8 bases match TRBD1. After removal of 4 bases from V and 7 bases from J, the junction contained 12 bases not matched to a gene. CDR1 and CDR2 (germline): SGHRS, YFSETQ. This CDR3 has 16 residues. This CDR3 reads CASSGGTGKIGEKLFF. DNA of the CDR3: TGCGCCAGCAGCGGAGGGACAGGAAAAATCGGTGAAAAACTGTTTTTT.

This clone was found a few times. The V and J genes are TRBV6-8 and TRBJ2-5, with 9 positions matching TRBD1. V lost 5 bases to trimming and J lost 3 bases; unmatched junction nucleotides: 4. The CDR3 sequence is 14 residues long. The germline CDR1 and CDR2 sequences are MNHGY and SAAAGT. DNA for the CDR3: TGTGCCAGCAGTCCTAGGACAGGGGAAGAGACCCAGTACTTC. Amino acid sequence: CASSPRTGEETQYF.